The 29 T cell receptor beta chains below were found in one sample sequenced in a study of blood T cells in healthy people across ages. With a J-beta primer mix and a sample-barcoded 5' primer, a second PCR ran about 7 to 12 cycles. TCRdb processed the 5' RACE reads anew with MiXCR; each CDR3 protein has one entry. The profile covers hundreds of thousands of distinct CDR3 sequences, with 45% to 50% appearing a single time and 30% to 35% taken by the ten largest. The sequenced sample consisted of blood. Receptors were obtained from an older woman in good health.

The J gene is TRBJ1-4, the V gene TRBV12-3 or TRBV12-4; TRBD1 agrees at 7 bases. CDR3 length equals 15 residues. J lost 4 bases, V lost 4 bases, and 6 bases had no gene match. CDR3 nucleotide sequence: TGTGCCAGCAGTTCCTCCGGGACAGATAATGAAAAACTGTTTTTT. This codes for CASSSSGTDNEKLFF.

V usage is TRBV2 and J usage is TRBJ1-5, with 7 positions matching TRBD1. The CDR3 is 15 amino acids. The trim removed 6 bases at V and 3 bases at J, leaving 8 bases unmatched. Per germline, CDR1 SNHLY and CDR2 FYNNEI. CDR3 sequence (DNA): TGTGCCAGCAGGGACCGGGACAGCTACAATCAGCCCCAGCATTTT. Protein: CASRDRDSYNQPQHF.

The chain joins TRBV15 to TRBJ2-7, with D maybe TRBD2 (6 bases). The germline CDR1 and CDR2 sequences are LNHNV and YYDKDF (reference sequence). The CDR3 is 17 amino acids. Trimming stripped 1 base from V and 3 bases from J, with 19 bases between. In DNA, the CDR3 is TGTGCCACCAGCAGAGTTAGGGGACGCGGAGGGGACTACGAGCAGTACTTC. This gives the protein CATSRVRGRGGDYEQYF.

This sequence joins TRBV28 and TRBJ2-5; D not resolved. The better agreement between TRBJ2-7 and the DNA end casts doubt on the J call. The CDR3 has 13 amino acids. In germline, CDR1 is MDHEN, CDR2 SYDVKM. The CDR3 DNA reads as TGTGCCAGCAGTGCCGGTAACTCCTACGAGCAGTACTTC. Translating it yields CASSAGNSYEQYF.

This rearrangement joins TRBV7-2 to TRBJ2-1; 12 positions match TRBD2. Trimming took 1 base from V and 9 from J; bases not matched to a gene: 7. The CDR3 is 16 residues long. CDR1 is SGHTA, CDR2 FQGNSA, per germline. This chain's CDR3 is CASSLEPSGRAGEQFF. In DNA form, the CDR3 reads TGTGCCAGCAGCTTAGAACCTAGCGGGAGGGCCGGTGAGCAGTTCTTC.

CDR3 DNA: TGTGCCAGCAGCTCATACGGTGGGGCCAAAAACATTCAGTACTTC. Its protein is CASSSYGGAKNIQYF. The rearrangement links TRBV7-3 to TRBJ2-4, with D unclear. The V gene's germline CDR1 is SGHTA and CDR2 FQGTGA. This CDR3 comprises 15 residues. V was trimmed by 4 bases and J by 1 base, leaving 11 bases between them.

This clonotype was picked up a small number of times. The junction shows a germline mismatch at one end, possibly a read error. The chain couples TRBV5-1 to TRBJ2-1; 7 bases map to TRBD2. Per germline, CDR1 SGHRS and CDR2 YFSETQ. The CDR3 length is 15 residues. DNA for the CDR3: TGTGCCAGCAGCTTAGGCGGGGGCTCCTACAATGAGCAGTTCTTC. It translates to CASSLGGGSYNEQFF.

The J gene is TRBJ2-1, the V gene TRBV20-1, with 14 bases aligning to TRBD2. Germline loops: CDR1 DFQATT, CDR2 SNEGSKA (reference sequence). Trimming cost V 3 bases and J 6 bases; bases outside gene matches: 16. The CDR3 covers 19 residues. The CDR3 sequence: CSASPRLAGGPRTANEQFF. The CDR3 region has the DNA TGCAGTGCTAGCCCCAGACTAGCGGGAGGGCCAAGGACGGCCAATGAGCAGTTCTTC.

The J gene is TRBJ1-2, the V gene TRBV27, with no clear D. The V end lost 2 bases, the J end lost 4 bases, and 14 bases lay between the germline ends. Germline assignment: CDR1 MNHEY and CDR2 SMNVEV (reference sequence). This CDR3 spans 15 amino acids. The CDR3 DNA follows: TGTGCCAGCAGTTTAGGCCCGGACCGGCGCTATGGCTACACCTTC. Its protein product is CASSLGPDRRYGYTF.

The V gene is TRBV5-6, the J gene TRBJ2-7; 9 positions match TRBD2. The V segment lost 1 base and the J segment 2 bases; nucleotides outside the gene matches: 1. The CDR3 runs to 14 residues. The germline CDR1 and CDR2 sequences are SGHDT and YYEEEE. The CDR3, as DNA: TGTGCCAGCAGCTTGCTAGCGGGGCCCTACGAGCAGTACTTC. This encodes CASSLLAGPYEQYF.

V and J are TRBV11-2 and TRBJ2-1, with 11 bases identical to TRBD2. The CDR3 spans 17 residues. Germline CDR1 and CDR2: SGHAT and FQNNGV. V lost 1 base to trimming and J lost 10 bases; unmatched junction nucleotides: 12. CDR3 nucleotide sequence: TGTGCCAGCAGCTTAGCTTCCTATAGCGGGAGGGCCGGGGAGCAGTTCTTC. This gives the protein CASSLASYSGRAGEQFF.

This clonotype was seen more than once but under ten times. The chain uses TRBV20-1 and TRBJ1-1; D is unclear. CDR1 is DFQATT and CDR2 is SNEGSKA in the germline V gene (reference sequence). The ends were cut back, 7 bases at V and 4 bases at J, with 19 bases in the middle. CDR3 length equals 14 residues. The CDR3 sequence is CSGRARGMSTEAFF. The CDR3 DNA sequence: TGCAGTGGCAGAGCACGGGGAATGAGCACTGAAGCTTTCTTT.

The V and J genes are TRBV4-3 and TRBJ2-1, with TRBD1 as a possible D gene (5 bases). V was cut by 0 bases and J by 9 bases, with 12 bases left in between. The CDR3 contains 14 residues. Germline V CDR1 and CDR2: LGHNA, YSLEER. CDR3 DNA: TGCGCCAGCAGCCAAGATAGTTGGGGCGGTGAGCAGTTCTTC. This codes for CASSQDSWGGEQFF.

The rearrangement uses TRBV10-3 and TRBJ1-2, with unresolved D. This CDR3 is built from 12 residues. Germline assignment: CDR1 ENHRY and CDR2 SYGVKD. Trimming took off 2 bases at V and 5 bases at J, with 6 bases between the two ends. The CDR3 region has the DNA TGTGCCATCAGTGAGCTTAGGTATGGCTACACCTTC. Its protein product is CAISELRYGYTF.

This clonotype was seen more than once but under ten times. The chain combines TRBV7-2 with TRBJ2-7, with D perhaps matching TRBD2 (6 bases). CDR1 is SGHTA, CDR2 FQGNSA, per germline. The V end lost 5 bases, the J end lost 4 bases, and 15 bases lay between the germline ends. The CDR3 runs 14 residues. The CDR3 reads CASSPSVDRYEQYF. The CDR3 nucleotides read TGTGCCAGCAGCCCTAGCGTGGATAGGTACGAGCAGTACTTC.

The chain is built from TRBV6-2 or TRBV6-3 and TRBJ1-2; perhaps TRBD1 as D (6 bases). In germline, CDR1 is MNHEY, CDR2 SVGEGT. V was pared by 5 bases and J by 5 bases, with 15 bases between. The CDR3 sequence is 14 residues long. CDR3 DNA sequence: TGTGCCAGCAGTGATCGGACAGTCAAGTATGGCTACACCTTC. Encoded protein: CASSDRTVKYGYTF.

The CDR3 bases are TGTGCCAGCAGCTTAGTAAGTGCTCCCTACGAGCAGTACTTC. Encoded protein: CASSLVSAPYEQYF. This chain links TRBV7-2 with TRBJ2-7, with D hard to call. V was shortened by 1 base and J by 2 bases, with 9 bases between the two germline ends. The germline V gene encodes CDR1 SGHTA and CDR2 FQGNSA. The CDR3 extends over 14 amino acids. The whole variable domain, filled in from reference TRBV7-2 and TRBJ2-7, reads GAGVSQSPSNKVTEKGKDVELRCDPISGHTALYWYRQSLGQGLEFLIYFQGNSAPDKSGLPSDRFSAERTGGSVSTLTIQRTQQEDSAVYLCASSLVSAPYEQYFGPGTRLTVT.

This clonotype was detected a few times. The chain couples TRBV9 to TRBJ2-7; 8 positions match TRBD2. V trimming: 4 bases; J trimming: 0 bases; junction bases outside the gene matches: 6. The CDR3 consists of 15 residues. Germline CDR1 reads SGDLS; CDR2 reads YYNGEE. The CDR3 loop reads CASSRGGTSSYEQYF. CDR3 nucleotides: TGTGCCAGCAGCCGAGGCGGGACTAGCTCCTACGAGCAGTACTTC. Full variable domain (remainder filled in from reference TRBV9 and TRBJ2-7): DSGVTQTPKHLITATGQRVTLRCSPRSGDLSVYWYQQSLDQGLQFLIQYYNGEERAKGNILERFSAQQFPDLHSELNLSSLELGDSALYFCASSRGGTSSYEQYFGPGTRLTVT.

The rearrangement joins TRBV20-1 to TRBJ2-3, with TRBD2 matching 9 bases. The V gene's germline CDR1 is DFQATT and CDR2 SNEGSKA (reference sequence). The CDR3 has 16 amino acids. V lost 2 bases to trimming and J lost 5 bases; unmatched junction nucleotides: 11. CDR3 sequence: CSARLVTSGLIDTQYF. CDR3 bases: TGCAGTGCTAGATTGGTGACTAGCGGACTCATAGATACGCAGTATTTT.

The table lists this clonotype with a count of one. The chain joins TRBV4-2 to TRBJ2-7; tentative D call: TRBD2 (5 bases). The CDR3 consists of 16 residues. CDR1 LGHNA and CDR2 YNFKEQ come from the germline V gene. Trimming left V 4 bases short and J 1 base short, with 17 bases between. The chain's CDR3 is CASSPSVAGGSYEQYF. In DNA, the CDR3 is TGTGCCAGCAGCCCTTCGGTGGCGGGTGGGTCCTACGAGCAGTACTTC.

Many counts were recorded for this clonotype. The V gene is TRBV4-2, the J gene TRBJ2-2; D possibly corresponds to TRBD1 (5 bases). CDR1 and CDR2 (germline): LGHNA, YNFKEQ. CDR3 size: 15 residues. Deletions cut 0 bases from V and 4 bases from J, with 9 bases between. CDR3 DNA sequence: TGTGCCAGCAGCCAAGAAATAAGGGGCACCGGGGAGCTGTTTTTT. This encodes CASSQEIRGTGELFF.

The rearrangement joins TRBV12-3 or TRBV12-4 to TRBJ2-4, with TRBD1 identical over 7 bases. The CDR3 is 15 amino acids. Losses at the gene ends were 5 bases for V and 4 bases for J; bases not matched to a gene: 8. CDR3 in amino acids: CASSPPGTVKNIQYF. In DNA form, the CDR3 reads TGTGCCAGCAGTCCACCCGGGACAGTAAAAAACATTCAGTACTTC.

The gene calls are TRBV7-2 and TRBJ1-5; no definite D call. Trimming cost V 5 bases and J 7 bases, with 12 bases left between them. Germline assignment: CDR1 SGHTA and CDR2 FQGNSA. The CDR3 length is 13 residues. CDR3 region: CASSRRSEQPQHF. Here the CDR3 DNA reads TGTGCCAGCAGCCGCCGGTCGGAGCAGCCCCAGCATTTT.

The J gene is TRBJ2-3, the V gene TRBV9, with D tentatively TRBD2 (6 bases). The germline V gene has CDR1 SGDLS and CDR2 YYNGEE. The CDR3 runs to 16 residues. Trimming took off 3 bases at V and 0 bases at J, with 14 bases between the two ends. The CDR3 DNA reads TGTGCCAGCAGCGCTCGGGGGTCGTCTAGCACAGATACGCAGTATTTT. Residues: CASSARGSSSTDTQYF. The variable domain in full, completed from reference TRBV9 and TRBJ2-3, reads DSGVTQTPKHLITATGQRVTLRCSPRSGDLSVYWYQQSLDQGLQFLIQYYNGEERAKGNILERFSAQQFPDLHSELNLSSLELGDSALYFCASSARGSSSTDTQYFGPGTRLTVL.

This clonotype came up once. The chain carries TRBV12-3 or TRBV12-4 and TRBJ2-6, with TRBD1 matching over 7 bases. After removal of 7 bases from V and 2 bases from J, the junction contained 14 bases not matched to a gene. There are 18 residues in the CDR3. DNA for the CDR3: TGTGCCAGCACCCGAGACAGGGTGTTTAAAGCTGGGGCCAACGTCCTGACTTTC. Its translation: CASTRDRVFKAGANVLTF.

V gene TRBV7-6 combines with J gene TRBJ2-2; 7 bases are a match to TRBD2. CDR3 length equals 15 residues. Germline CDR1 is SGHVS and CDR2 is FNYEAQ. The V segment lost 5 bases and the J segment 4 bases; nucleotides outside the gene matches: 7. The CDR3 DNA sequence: TGTGCCAGCAGCCCCCGGACTAGGGGCACCGGGGAGCTGTTTTTT. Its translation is CASSPRTRGTGELFF. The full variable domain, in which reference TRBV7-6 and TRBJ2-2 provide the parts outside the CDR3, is GAGVSQSPRYKVTKRGQDVALRCDPISGHVSLYWYRQALGQGPEFLTYFNYEAQQDKSGLPNDRFSAERPEGSISTLTIQRTEQRDSAMYRCASSPRTRGTGELFFGEGSRLTVL.

CDR3 sequence: CASSQARGSNYEQYF. CDR3 DNA: TGTGCCAGCAGCCAAGCCCGGGGCTCGAACTACGAGCAGTACTTC. This chain connects TRBV3-1 to TRBJ2-7, with D perhaps matching TRBD1 or TRBD2 (5 bases each). Looked up from germline, CDR1 is LGHDT and CDR2 is YNNKEL (reference sequence). The V and J ends lost 1 base and 3 bases respectively, with 13 bases between them. The CDR3 totals 15 residues.

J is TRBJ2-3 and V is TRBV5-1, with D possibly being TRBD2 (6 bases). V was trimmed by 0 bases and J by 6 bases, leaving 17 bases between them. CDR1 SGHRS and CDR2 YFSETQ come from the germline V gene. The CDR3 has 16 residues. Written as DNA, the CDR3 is TGCGCCAGCAGCTTGGCTAGTACTAGCTCTTCCGATACGCAGTATTTT. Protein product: CASSLASTSSSDTQYF.

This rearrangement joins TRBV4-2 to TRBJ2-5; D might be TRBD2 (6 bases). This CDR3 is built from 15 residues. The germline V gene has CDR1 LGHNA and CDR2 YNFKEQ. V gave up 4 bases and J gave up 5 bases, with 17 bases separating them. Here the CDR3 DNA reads TGTGCCAGCAGCCCGGCGACGGGAGTGGGGGAGACCCAGTACTTC. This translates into CASSPATGVGETQYF.